The sequence of this T cell receptor beta chain was determined in a study of cytomegalovirus exposure and HLA in healthy donors. Study background: Assignment to the Caucasian-associated ancestry cluster applied to more than 75% of the approximately 370 genotyped donors. Study findings and constraints: Several of the most significant clusters appeared, in a later analysis, to be linked to common viral pathogens. When a later analysis was performed, an Asian-associated ancestry cluster reportedly had fewer N-insertions than the approximately 680-donor mean. Most of the CMV-associated TCR beta chains (in a later analysis) appeared to be HLA-restricted.

As for this clone: Its antigen is undetermined.

Primers included in the PCR were 60 Vbeta and 13 Jbeta primers. TCRdb's copy holds only in-frame clones and misses some; the assay was immunoSEQ multiplex PCR. The sample comprises about 260,000 clones, roughly 70% of which are singletons, and 2% to 2.5% rests with the top ten. With 4 bases removed from V and 5 bases from J, the gap between germline ends came to 14 bases. The CDR3 is made up of 15 amino acids. Germline-derived CDR1 and CDR2 are WNHNN and SYGVQD (reference sequence). Sequencing input: PBMCs. This chain joins TRBV10-1 and TRBJ2-2, with D tentatively TRBD2 (5 bases). This TCR was recovered from a female donor in good health and CMV-seronegative. The CDR3 bases are TGCGCCAGCAGTGCAGCGGACCGACGAACCGGGGAGCTGTTTTTT. Translating gives CASSAADRRTGELFF.